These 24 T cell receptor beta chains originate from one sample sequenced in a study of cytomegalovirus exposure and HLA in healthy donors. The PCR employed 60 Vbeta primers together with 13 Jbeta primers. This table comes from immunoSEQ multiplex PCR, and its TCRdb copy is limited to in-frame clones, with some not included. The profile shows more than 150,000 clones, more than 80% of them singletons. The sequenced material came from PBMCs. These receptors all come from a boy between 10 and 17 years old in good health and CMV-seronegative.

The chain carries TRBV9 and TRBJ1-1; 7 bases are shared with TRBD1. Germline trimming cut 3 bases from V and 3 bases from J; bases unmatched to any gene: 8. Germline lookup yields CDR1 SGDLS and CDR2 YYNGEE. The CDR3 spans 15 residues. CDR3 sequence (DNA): TGTGCCAGCAGCGGAGGACAGGCCAGACACACTGAAGCTTTCTTT. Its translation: CASSGGQARHTEAFF.

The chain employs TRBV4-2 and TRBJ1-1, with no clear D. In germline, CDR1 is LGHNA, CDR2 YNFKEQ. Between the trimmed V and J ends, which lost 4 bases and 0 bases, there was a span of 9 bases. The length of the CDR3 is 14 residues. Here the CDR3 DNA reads TGTGCCAGCAGCCCGCCGAGGGTGAACACTGAAGCTTTCTTT. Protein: CASSPPRVNTEAFF.

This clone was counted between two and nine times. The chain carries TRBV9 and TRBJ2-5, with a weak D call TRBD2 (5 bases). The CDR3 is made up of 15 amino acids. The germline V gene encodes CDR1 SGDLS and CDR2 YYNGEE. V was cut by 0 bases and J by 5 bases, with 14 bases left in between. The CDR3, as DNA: TGTGCCAGCAGCGTAGAGGGAGCGGAAGGGGAGACCCAGTACTTC. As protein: CASSVEGAEGETQYF.

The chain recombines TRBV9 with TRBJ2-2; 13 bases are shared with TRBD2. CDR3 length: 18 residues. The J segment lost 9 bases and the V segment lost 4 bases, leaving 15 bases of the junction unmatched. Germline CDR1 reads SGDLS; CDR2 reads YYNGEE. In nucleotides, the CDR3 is TGTGCCAGCAGCATAACATCCGGGACTAGCGGGACGTACCGGGAGCTGTTTTTT. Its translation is CASSITSGTSGTYRELFF.

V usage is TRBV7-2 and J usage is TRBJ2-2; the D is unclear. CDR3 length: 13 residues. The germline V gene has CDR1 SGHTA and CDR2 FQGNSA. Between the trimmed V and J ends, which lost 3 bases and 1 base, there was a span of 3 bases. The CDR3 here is CASSFGNTGELFF. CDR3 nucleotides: TGTGCCAGCAGCTTCGGGAACACCGGGGAGCTGTTTTTT.

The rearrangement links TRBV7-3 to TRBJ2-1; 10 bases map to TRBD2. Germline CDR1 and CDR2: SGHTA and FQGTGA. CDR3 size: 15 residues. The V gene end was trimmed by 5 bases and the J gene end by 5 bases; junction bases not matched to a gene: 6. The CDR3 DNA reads TGTGCCAGCAGCCTGACTAGCGGGCAAGACAATGAGCAGTTCTTC. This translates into CASSLTSGQDNEQFF.

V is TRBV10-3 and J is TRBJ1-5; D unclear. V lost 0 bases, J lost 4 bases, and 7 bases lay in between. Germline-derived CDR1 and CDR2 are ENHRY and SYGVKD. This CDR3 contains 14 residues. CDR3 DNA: TGTGCCATCAGTGAGTCCCAGGCTAATCAGCCCCAGCATTTT. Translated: CAISESQANQPQHF.

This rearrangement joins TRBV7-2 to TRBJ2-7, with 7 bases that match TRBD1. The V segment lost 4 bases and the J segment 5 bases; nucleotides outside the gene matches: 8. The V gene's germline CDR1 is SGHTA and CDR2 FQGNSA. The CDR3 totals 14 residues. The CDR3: CASSSSTGVHEQYF. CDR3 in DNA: TGTGCCAGCAGCTCATCAACAGGGGTACACGAGCAGTACTTC.

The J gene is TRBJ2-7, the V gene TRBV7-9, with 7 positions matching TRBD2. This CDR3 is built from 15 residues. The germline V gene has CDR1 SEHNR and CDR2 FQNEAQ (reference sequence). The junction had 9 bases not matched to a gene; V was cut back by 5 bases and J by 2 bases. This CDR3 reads CASSPSGALTYEQYF. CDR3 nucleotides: TGTGCCAGCAGCCCAAGCGGGGCTCTTACCTACGAGCAGTACTTC.

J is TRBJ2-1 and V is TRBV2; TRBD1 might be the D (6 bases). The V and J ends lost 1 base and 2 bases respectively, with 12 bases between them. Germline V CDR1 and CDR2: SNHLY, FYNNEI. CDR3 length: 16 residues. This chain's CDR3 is CASSEVITGPYNEQFF. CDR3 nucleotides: TGTGCCAGCAGTGAAGTGATAACAGGGCCCTACAATGAGCAGTTCTTC.

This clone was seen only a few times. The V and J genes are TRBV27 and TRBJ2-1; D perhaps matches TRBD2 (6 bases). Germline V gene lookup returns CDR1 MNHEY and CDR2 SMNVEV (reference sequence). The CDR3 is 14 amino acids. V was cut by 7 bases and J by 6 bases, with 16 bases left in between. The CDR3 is CASTISGRGNEQFF. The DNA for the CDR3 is TGTGCCAGCACCATCTCGGGGCGGGGCAATGAGCAGTTCTTC.

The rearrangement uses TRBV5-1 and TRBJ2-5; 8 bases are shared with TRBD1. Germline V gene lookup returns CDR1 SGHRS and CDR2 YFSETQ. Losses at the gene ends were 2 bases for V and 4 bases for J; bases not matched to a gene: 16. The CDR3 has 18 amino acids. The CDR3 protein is CASSFRQGALSMGETQYF. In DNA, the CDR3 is TGCGCCAGCAGCTTCCGGCAGGGGGCATTGTCGATGGGAGAGACCCAGTACTTC.

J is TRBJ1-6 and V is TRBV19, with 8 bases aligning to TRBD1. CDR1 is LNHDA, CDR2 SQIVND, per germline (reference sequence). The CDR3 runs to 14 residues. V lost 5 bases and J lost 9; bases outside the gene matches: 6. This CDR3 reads CASSADRGGSPLHF. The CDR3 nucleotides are TGTGCCAGTAGTGCAGACAGGGGAGGTTCACCCCTCCACTTT.

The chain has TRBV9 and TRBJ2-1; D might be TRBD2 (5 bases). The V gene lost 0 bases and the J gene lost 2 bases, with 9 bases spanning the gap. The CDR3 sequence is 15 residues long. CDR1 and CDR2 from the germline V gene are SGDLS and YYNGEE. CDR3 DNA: TGTGCCAGCAGCGTAGGAGGGAATCCCTACAATGAGCAGTTCTTC. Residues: CASSVGGNPYNEQFF.

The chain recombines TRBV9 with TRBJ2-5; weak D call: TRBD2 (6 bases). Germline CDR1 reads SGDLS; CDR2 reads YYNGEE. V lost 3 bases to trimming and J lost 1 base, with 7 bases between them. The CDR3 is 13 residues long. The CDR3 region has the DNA TGTGCCAGCAGCGAGGGACTCCAAGAGACCCAGTACTTC. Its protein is CASSEGLQETQYF.

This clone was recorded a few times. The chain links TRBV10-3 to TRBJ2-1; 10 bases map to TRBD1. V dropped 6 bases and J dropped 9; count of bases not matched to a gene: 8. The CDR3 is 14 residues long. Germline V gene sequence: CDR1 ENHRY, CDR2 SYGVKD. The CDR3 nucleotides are TGTGCCATCAGGGACAACGACAGGGGGCCTGAGCAGTTCTTC. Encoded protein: CAIRDNDRGPEQFF.

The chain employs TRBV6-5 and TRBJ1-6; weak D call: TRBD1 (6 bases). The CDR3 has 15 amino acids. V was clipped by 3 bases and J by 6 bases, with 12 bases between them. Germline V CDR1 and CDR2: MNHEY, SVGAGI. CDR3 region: CASSYSGHFNSPLHF. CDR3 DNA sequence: TGTGCCAGCAGTTATTCGGGACATTTTAATTCACCCCTCCACTTT.

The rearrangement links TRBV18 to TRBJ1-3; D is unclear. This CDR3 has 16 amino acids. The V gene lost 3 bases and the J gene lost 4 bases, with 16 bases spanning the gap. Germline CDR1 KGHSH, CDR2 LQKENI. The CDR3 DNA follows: TGTGCCAGCTCACCGTACTCGTCCGAGGCCGGAAACACCATATATTTT. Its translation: CASSPYSSEAGNTIYF.

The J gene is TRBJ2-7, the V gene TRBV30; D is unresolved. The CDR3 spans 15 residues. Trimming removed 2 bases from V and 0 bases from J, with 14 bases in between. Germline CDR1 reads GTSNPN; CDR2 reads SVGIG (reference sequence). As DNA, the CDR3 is TGTGCCTGGAGTACACGTCCTGCCCCCTCCTACGAGCAGTACTTC. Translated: CAWSTRPAPSYEQYF. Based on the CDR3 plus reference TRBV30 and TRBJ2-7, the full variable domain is SQTIHQWPATLVQPVGSPLSLECTVEGTSNPNLYWYRQAAGRGLQLLFYSVGIGQISSEVPQNLSASRPQDRQFILSSKKLLLSDSGFYLCAWSTRPAPSYEQYFGPGTRLTVT.

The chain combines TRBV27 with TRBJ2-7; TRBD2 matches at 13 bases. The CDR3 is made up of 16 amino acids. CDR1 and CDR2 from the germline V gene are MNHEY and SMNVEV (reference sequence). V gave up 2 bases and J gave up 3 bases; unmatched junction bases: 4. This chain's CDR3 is CASSLEGTSGIYEQYF. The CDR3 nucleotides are TGTGCCAGCAGTTTAGAGGGGACTAGCGGGATCTACGAGCAGTACTTC.

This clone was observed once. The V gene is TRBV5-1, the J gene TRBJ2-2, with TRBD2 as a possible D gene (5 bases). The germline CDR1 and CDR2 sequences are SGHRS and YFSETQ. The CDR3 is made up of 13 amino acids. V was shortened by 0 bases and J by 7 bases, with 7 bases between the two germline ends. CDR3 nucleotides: TGCGCCAGCAGCTTGGGCGAGGGCGGGGAGCTGTTTTTT. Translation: CASSLGEGGELFF.

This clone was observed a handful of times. CDR3 bases: TGTGCCAGTAGTATCACAGCCTATATGAACACTGAAGCTTTCTTT. Its protein product is CASSITAYMNTEAFF. The rearrangement uses TRBV19 and TRBJ1-1; D uncertain. CDR1 is LNHDA, CDR2 SQIVND, per germline (reference sequence). The CDR3 spans 15 residues. V dropped 3 bases and J dropped 0 bases, with 11 bases sitting between them. Variable domain in full (rest from reference TRBV19 and TRBJ1-1): DGGITQSPKYLFRKEGQNVTLSCEQNLNHDAMYWYRQDPGQGLRLIYYSQIVNDFQKGDIAEGYSVSREKKESFPLTVTSAQKNPTAFYLCASSITAYMNTEAFFGQGTRLTVV.

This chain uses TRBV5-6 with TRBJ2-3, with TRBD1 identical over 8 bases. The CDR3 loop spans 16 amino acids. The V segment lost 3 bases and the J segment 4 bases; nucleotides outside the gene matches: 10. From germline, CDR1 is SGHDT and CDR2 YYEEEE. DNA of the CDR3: TGTGCCAGCAGCTCATCCGGGACAGGTGCCTCAGATACGCAGTATTTT. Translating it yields CASSSSGTGASDTQYF.

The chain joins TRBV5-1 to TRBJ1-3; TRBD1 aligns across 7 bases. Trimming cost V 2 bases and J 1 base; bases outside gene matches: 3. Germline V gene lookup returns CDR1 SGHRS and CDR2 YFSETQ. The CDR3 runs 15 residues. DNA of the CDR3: TGCGCCAGCAGCTTACCACAGGGGTCTGGAAACACCATATATTTT. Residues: CASSLPQGSGNTIYF.